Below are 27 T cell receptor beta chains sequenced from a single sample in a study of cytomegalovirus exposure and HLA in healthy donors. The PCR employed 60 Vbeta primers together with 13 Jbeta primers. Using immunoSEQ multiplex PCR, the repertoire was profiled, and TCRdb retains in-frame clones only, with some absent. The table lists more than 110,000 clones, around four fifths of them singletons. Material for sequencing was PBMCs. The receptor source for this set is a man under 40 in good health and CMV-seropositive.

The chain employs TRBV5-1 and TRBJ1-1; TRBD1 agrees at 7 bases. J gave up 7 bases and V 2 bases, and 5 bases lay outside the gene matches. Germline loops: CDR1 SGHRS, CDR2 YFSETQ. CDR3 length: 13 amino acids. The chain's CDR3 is CASSLDRANEAFF. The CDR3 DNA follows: TGCGCCAGCAGCTTAGACAGGGCGAATGAAGCTTTCTTT.

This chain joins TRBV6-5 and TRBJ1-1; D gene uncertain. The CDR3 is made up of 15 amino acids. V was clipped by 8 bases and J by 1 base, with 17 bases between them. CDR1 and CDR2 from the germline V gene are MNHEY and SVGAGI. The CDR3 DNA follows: TGTGCCAGCGGGCCCCGTGGGGAGGCGAACACTGAAGCTTTCTTT. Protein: CASGPRGEANTEAFF.

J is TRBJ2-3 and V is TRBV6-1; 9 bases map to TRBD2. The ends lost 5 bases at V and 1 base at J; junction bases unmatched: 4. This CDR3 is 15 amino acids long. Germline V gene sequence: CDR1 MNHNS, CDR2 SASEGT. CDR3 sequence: CASSLAGAGTDTQYF. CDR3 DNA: TGTGCCAGCAGTTTAGCGGGAGCTGGCACAGATACGCAGTATTTT.

CDR3 protein: CATRDRGHYGYTF. The CDR3 region has the DNA TGTGCCACTCGTGACAGGGGGCACTATGGCTACACCTTC. The chain joins TRBV19 to TRBJ1-2, with TRBD1 identical over 10 bases. The V segment lost 10 bases and the J segment 3 bases; nucleotides outside the gene matches: 5. Germline CDR1 and CDR2: LNHDA and SQIVND (reference sequence). The CDR3 runs 13 residues. Variable domain in full (rest from reference TRBV19 and TRBJ1-2): DGGITQSPKYLFRKEGQNVTLSCEQNLNHDAMYWYRQDPGQGLRLIYYSQIVNDFQKGDIAEGYSVSREKKESFPLTVTSAQKNPTAFYLCATRDRGHYGYTFGSGTRLTVV.

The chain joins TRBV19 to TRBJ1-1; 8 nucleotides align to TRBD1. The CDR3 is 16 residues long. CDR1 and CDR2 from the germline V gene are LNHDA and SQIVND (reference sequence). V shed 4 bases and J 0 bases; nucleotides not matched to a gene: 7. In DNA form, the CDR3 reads TGTGCCAGTAGTACCGACAGGGGCCGCATGAACACTGAAGCTTTCTTT. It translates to CASSTDRGRMNTEAFF.

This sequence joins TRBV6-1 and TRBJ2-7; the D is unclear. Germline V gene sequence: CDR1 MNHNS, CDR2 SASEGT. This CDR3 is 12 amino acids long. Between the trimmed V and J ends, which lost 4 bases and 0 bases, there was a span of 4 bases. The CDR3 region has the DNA TGTGCCAGCAGTGGCAGCTCCTACGAGCAGTACTTC. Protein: CASSGSSYEQYF.

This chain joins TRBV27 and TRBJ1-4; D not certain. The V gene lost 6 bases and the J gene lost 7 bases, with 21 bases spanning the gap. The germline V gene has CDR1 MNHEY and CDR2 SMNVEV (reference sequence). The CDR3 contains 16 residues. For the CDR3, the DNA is TGTGCCAGCAGCCCCCTAGTAGCCGGAGAGTCTGAAAAACTGTTTTTT. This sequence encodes CASSPLVAGESEKLFF.

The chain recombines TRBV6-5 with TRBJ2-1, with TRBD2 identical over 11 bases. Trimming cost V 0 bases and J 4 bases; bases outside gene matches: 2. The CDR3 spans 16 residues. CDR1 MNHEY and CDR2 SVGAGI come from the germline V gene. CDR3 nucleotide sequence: TGTGCCAGCAGTTACTCGGCTAGCGGGGGGTACAATGAGCAGTTCTTC. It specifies CASSYSASGGYNEQFF.

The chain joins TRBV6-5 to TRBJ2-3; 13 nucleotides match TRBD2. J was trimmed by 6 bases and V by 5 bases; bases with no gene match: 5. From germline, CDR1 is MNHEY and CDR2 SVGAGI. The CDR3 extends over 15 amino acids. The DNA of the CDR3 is TGTGCCAGCAGTCCCGGGACTAGCGGGAAGGATACGCAGTATTTT. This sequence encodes CASSPGTSGKDTQYF.

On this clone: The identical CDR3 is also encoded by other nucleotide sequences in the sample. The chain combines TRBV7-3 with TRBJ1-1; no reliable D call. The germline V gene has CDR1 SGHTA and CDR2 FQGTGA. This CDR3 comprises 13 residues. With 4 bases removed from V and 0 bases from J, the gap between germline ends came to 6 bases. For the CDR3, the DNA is TGTGCCAGCAGCTCCAACTTGAACACTGAAGCTTTCTTT. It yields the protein CASSSNLNTEAFF.

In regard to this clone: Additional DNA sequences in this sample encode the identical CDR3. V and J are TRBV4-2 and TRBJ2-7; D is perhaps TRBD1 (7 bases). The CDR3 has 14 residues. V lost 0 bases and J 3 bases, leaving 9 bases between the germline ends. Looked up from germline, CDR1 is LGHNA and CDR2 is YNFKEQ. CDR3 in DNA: TGTGCCAGCAGCCAAGACAGGGGGGACTACGAGCAGTACTTC. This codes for CASSQDRGDYEQYF.

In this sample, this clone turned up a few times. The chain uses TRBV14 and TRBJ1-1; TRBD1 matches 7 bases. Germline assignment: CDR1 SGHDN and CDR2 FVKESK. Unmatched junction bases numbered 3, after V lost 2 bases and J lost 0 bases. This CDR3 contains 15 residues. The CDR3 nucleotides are TGTGCCAGCAGCCAACTAACAGGGGTGAACACTGAAGCTTTCTTT. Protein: CASSQLTGVNTEAFF.

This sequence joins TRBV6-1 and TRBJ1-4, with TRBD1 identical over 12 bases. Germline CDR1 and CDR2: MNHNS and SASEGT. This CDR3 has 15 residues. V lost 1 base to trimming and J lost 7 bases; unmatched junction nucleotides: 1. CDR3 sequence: CASSEEGQGAEKLFF. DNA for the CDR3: TGTGCCAGCAGTGAAGAGGGACAGGGGGCTGAAAAACTGTTTTTT.

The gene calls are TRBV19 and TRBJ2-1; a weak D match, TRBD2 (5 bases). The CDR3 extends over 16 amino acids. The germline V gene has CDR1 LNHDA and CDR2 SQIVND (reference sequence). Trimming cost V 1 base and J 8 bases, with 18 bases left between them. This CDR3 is CASSIGVTLRVDEQFF. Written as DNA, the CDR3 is TGTGCCAGTAGTATAGGGGTAACCCTGCGGGTCGATGAGCAGTTCTTC.

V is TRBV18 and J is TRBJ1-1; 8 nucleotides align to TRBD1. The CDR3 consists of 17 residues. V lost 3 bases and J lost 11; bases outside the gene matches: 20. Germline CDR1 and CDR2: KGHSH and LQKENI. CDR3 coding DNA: TGTGCCAGCTCACCCGATAGGACAGGGCTAGGGGCCCGTGAGGCTTTCTTT. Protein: CASSPDRTGLGAREAFF.

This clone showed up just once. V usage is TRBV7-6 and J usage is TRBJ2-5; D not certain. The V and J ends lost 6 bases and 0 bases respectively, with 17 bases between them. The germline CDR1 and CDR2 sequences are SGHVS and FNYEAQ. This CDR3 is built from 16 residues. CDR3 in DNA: TGTGCCAGCAGAAATGCTTTCGGAGCGAACCAAGAGACCCAGTACTTC. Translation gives CASRNAFGANQETQYF.

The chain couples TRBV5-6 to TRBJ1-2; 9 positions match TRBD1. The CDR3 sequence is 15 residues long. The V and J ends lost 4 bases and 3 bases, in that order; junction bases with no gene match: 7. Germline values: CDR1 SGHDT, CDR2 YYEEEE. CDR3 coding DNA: TGTGCCAGCAGCCCCTGGACAGGGGACCACTATGGCTACACCTTC. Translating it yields CASSPWTGDHYGYTF.

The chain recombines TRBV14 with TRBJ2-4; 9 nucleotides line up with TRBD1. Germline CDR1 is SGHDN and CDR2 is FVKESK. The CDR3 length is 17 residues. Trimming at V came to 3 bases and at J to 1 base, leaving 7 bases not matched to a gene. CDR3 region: CASSQAGQGFAKNIQYF. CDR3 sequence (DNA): TGTGCCAGCAGCCAGGCTGGACAGGGGTTCGCCAAAAACATTCAGTACTTC.

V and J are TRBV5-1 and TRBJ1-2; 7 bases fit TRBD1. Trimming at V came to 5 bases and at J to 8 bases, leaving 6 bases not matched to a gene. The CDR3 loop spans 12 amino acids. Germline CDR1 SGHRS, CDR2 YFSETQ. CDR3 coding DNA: TGCGCCAGCAGTGAAGGGGGCTCGGGCTACACCTTC. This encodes CASSEGGSGYTF.

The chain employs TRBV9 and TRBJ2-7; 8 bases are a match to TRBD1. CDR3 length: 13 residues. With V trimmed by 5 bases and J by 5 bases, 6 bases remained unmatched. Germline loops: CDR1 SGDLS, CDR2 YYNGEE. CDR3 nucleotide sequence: TGTGCCAGCAGTCTTGGACAGGGCCACGAGCAGTACTTC. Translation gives CASSLGQGHEQYF.

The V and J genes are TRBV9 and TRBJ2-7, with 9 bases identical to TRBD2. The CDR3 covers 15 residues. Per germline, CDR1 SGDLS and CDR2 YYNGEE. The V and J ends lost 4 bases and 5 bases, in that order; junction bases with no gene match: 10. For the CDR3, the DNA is TGTGCCAGCAGCCCCCGTGGGACTAGCTACAACGAGCAGTACTTC. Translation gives CASSPRGTSYNEQYF.

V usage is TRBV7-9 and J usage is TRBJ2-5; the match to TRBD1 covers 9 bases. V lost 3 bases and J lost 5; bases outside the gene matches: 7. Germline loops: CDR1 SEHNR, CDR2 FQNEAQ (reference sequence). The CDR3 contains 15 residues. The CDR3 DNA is TGTGCCAGCAGCTTCTTACAGGGGGCACAGGAGACCCAGTACTTC. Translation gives CASSFLQGAQETQYF.

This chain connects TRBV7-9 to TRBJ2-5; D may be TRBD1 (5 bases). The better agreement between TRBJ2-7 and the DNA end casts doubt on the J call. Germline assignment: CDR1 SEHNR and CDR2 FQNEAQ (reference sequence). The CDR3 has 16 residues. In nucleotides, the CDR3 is TGTGCCAGCAGCTTAGTTCTCAGCCAGGGAAACTACGAGCAGTACTTC. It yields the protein CASSLVLSQGNYEQYF.

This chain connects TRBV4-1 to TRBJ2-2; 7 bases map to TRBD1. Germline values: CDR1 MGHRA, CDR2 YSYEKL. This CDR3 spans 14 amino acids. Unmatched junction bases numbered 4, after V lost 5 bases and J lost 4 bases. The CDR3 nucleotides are TGCGCCAGCAGCTTCGGGGACAGCACCGGGGAGCTGTTTTTT. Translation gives CASSFGDSTGELFF.

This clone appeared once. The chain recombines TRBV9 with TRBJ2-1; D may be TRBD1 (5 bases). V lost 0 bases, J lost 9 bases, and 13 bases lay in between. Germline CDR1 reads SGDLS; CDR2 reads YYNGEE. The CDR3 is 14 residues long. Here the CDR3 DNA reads TGTGCCAGCAGCGTAGAGGGCCAGGGTAGTGAGCAGTTCTTC. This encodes CASSVEGQGSEQFF.

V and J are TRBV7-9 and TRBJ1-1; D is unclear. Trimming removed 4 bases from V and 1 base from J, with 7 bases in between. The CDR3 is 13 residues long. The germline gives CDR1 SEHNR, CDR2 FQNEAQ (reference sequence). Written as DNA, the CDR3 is TGTGCCAGCAGCTCCGGAGGGAACACTGAAGCTTTCTTT. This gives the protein CASSSGGNTEAFF.

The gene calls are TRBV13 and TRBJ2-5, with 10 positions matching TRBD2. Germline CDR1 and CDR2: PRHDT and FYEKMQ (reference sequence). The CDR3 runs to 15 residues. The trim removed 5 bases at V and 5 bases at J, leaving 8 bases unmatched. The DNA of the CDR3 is TGTGCCAGCAGCCCCTTAGCGGGAGGTGGTGAGACCCAGTACTTC. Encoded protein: CASSPLAGGGETQYF.